This record covers a single TCR beta chain. Its antigen is currently unknown. Purities in excess of 98% were seen in all sorted populations. This CDR3 is 16 amino acids long. V lost 5 bases and J lost 2, with 16 bases in between. Germline V gives CDR1 SGHTA, CDR2 FQGNSA. This specimen comes from a study of beta chain features in type 1 diabetes. Study-level results: Within the patient group, naive, central memory and Treg TCRB repertoires appeared more similar to each other than within healthy donors. Shorter TCRB CDR3s, moderately but significantly so, were found in Type 1 diabetes patients in all four CD4+ subsets. The VDJ junctions of type 1 diabetes patients carried fewer insertions and more deletions. Patients and controls would be equally affected if PCR favored shorter templates.

Since all of the isolated RNA was reverse transcribed, expressed TCRB transcripts were what got sequenced. The table came from immunoSEQ multiplex PCR; TCRdb's copy has only in-frame clones and leaves some out. This sample has under 300,000 clones, with around 9.9% found just once. Sequenced: naive CD4+ T cells from blood. This rearrangement joins TRBV7-2 to TRBJ1-5; D unresolved. The sequence came from a man aged 25-45 years with type 1 diabetes. The CDR3 bases are TGTGCCAGCAGCCGGGCGGGGTCCATAGGCAATCAGCCCCAGCATTTT. This sequence encodes CASSRAGSIGNQPQHF.